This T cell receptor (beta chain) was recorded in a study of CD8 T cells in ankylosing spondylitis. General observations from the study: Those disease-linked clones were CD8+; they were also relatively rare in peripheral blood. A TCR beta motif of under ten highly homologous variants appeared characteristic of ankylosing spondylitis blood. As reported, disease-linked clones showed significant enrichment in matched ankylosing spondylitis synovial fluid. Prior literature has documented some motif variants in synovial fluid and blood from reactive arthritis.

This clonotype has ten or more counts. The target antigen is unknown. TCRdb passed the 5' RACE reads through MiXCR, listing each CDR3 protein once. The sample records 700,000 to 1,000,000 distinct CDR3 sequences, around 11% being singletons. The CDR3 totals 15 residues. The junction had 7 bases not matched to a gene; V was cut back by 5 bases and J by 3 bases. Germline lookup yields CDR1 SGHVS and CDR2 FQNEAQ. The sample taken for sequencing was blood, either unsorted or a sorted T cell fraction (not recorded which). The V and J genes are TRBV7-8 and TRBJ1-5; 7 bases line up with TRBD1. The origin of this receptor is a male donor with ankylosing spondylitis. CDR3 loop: CASSRRTGLNQPQHF. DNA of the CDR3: TGTGCCAGCAGCCGCAGGACAGGCCTCAATCAGCCCCAGCATTTT.